This TCR beta chain was obtained from a study of T cell clones after liver transplantation. The wider study: TCRbeta sequencing after a pre-transplant mixed lymphocyte reaction identified graft-donor-reactive clones, later tracked in post-transplant blood. Third-party-reactive TCRbeta sequences from pre-transplant mixed lymphocyte reactions served as antigen-independent comparators.

The CDR3 totals 16 residues. J lost 4 bases, V lost 3 bases, and 4 bases had no gene match. Germline-derived CDR1 and CDR2 are SGDLS and YYNGEE. Here immunoSEQ multiplex PCR was the method, and the copy in TCRdb shows in-frame clones only, minus some. Among roughly 20,000 clones, over 80% were seen once, and the ten largest hold over 10%. For this clone: Its specificity is unknown.

Findings of the study overall: Small, mixed patient groups and varying post-transplant times limit these conclusions. Rather than being deleted, graft donor-reactive T cells may have moved into the graft.

The rearrangement joins TRBV9 to TRBJ2-1; 13 nucleotides line up with TRBD2. The material was CD8+ T cells from blood, obtained before liver transplant. The TCR comes from a human donor who received a liver transplant. The CDR3 DNA sequence: TGTGCCAGCAGCGAGGGACTAGCGGGATTGTACAATGAGCAGTTCTTC. It yields the protein CASSEGLAGLYNEQFF.